The sequence of this TCR beta chain was determined in a study of cytomegalovirus exposure and HLA in healthy donors. The study's findings and limits: Later examination showed HLA-associated TCR beta chains had greater clonal expansion than equally common others. A highly shared variant cluster was judged a likely technical artifact. TCR beta chain V- and J-gene trimming was linked, in a later analysis, to a missense variant in DCLRE1C. Reports indicated that the classifier achieved high specificity and sensitivity in diagnosing cytomegalovirus status.

Details on this clone: Its specificity is unknown.

Primers: 60 Vbeta forward and 13 Jbeta reverse. Clones were read by immunoSEQ multiplex PCR, and TCRdb kept only the in-frame ones, dropping some. The table records some 130,000 clones, over 70% of them present only once. CDR3 size: 16 residues. Germline V CDR1 and CDR2: SGHVS, FQNEAQ. Trimming left V 5 bases short and J 8 bases short, with 21 bases between. V and J are TRBV7-8 and TRBJ1-4, with unresolved D. The source material was PBMCs. This receptor was identified in a man aged 25 to 40 in good health and CMV-seronegative. CDR3 sequence (DNA): TGTGCCAGCAGCCCGCTTGTGGGTCCGGGAGGCGAAAAACTGTTTTTT. Translated: CASSPLVGPGGEKLFF.